This TCR beta chain was found in a study of blood T cell repertoires in COVID-19. Profiled with immunoSEQ multiplex PCR; TCRdb holds only in-frame clones, not every one. The sample has 180,000 or so clones, almost 85% seen once; the top ten hold roughly 11%. Individuals drawn from some 25 US areas were about 18 to 100 years old. For recovered donors of Cohort 3, there were two negative PCRs, clearance, or symptom resolution. The specimen was PBMCs or T cells enriched from blood (not recorded which). The clonotype was recovered from a man aged 45-65 years who had recovered from COVID-19.

CDR3 in DNA: TGTGCCAGCAGTCCCTCAGCGGGGGTTAAAAACATTCAGTACTTC. Amino acid sequence: CASSPSAGVKNIQYF. The chain recombines TRBV5-4 with TRBJ2-4; 8 nucleotides align to TRBD2. The trim removed 5 bases at V and 4 bases at J, leaving 8 bases unmatched. CDR3 size: 15 residues. The germline CDR1 and CDR2 sequences are SGHNT and YYREEE (reference sequence).